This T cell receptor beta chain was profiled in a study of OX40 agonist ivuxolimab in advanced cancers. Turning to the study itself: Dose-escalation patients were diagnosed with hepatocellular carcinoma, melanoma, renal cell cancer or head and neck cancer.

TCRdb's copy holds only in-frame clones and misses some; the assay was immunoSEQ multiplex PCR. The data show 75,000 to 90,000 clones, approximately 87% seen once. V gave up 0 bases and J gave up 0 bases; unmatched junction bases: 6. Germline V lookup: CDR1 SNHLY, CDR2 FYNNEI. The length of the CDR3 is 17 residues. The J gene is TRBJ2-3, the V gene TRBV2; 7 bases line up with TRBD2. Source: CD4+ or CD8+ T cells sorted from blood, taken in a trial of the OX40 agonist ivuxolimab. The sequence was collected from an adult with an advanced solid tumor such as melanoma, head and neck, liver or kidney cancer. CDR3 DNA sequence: TGTGCCAGCAGTGAAGCGCTTAGCGGGCTTAGCACAGATACGCAGTATTTT. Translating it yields CASSEALSGLSTDTQYF.